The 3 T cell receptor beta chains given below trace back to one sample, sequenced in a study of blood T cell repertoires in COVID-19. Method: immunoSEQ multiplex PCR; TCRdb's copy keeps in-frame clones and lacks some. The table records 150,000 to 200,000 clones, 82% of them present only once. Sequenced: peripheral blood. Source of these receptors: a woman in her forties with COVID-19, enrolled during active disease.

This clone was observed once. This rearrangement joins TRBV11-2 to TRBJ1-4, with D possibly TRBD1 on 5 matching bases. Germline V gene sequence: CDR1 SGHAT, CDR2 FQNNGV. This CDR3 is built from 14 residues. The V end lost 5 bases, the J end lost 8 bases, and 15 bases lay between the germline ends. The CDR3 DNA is TGTGCCAGCAGCCCTAGGGGTGTGGGCGAAAAACTGTTTTTT. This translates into CASSPRGVGEKLFF.

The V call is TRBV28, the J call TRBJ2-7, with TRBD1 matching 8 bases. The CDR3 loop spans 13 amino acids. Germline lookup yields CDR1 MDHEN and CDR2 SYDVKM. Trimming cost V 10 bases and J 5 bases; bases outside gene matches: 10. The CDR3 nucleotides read TGTGCCACCCTTGGGACAGGCCCCCACGAGCAGTACTTC. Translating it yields CATLGTGPHEQYF.

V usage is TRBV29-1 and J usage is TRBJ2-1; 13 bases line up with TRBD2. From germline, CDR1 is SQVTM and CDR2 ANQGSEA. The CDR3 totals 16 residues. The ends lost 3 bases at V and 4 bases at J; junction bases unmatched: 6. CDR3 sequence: CSVDVSLAGGYNEQFF. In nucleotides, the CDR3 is TGCAGCGTTGACGTATCACTAGCGGGAGGGTACAATGAGCAGTTCTTC.